This T cell receptor beta chain is drawn from a study of tumor and adjacent non-tumor tissue in lung cancer. This sample's RNA came from whole unsorted tissue. More than 3 cm separated this lung sample from the edge of the tumor. Chemotherapy-naive patients with new lung cancer underwent thoracic surgery in China, August–November 2014. Notes on the study in general: Patients with more diverse tumor TCRs had worse survival. Tumor repertoires had a smaller top 100 clone share than normal lung. TCR diversity was significantly greater in tumor than normal lung tissue.

TCRbeta libraries were built with three rounds of nested PCR, modified from ARM-PCR. MiXCR, run by TCRdb on the multiplex PCR reads, gives a single entry per CDR3 protein. Of fewer than 75,000 distinct CDR3 sequences in the sample, more than 75% were seen once. At least ten counts were recorded for this clonotype. Its antigen is as yet unknown. Trimming cost V 5 bases and J 2 bases, with 15 bases left between them. Per the germline V gene, CDR1 is MDHEN and CDR2 is SYDVKM. The length of the CDR3 is 15 residues. The J gene is TRBJ1-2, the V gene TRBV28; no firm D call. Specimen: distant non-tumor lung tissue. This TCR was sampled from a man aged 60 to 69 with non-small cell lung cancer. CDR3 in amino acids: CASSQTRTANYGYTF. The CDR3 DNA follows: TGTGCCAGCAGTCAAACCCGAACAGCCAACTATGGCTACACCTTC.